The 27 T cell receptor beta chains below come from one sample, sequenced in a study of T-cell reconstitution after alpha-beta-depleted transplantation in children. Unique molecular identifiers tagged the TCRbeta library. In TCRdb, the PCR reads were re-called with MiXCR into one record per CDR3 protein. The sample carries fewer than 550,000 distinct CDR3 sequences, about 10% recorded once. The sample consisted of PBMCs, taken before TCRalphabeta/CD19-depleted stem cell transplant. The receptors come from a child aged 2 to 15 with inherited bone marrow failure, due to receive a stem cell transplant.

V usage is TRBV28 and J usage is TRBJ2-1, with D possibly TRBD2 on 5 matching bases. V was cut by 7 bases and J by 0 bases, with 16 bases left in between. CDR1 is MDHEN, CDR2 SYDVKM, per germline. This CDR3 is 16 amino acids long. DNA of the CDR3: TGTGCCAGCAACCTCCGCCGGGAAAGCTCCTACAATGAGCAGTTCTTC. This codes for CASNLRRESSYNEQFF.

Ten or more counts support this clonotype. This chain uses TRBV12-3 or TRBV12-4 with TRBJ2-1; D gene ambiguous. Trimming stripped 4 bases from V and 0 bases from J, with 13 bases between. CDR3 length: 16 residues. The CDR3 DNA sequence: TGTGCCAGCAGTTCCCTCCCCTGGGACTCCTACAATGAGCAGTTCTTC. This encodes CASSSLPWDSYNEQFF.

This clonotype was detected many times. The rearrangement joins TRBV27 to TRBJ2-2; no clear D. CDR3 length: 14 residues. Trimming pared 3 bases from V and 2 bases from J, leaving 7 bases between. Per the germline V gene, CDR1 is MNHEY and CDR2 is SMNVEV (reference sequence). The CDR3 loop reads CASSFATNTGELFF. CDR3 bases: TGTGCCAGCAGTTTCGCGACCAACACCGGGGAGCTGTTTTTT.

V usage is TRBV7-2 and J usage is TRBJ2-3, with 12 bases matching TRBD1. Unmatched junction bases numbered 10, after V lost 2 bases and J lost 7 bases. The germline V gene encodes CDR1 SGHTA and CDR2 FQGNSA. There are 17 residues in the CDR3. In nucleotides, the CDR3 is TGTGCCAGCAGCTTAATGCCGGGACAGGGGGCAGAACATACGCAGTATTTT. Translating gives CASSLMPGQGAEHTQYF.

The rearrangement links TRBV6-2 or TRBV6-3 to TRBJ1-3; perhaps TRBD1 as D (5 bases). The CDR3 has 21 residues. The V gene's germline CDR1 is MNHEY and CDR2 SVGEGT. V was pared by 0 bases and J by 0 bases, with 24 bases between. The CDR3 region is CASSYSKSLEAGTTSGNTIYF. CDR3 DNA: TGTGCCAGCAGTTACTCGAAGTCCCTTGAGGCAGGGACGACCTCTGGAAACACCATATATTTT.

Regarding this clonotype: A much larger clone lies one base from this, so it may be a read error. This sequence joins TRBV6-5 and TRBJ2-7, with no clear D. CDR3 length equals 14 residues. Trimming pared 0 bases from V and 0 bases from J, leaving 6 bases between. Germline-derived CDR1 and CDR2 are MNHEY and SVGAGI. CDR3 DNA sequence: TGTGCCAGCAGTTACTCGGGGATCTCCTACGAGCAGTACTTC. It encodes CASSYSGISYEQYF.

This clonotype was seen a few times. The chain carries TRBV7-9 and TRBJ1-2; D gene unclear. The CDR3 runs to 13 residues. Germline V gene data show CDR1 as SEHNR and CDR2 as FQNEAQ (reference sequence). V was trimmed by 6 bases and J by 4 bases, leaving 12 bases between them. CDR3 coding DNA: TGTGCCAGCAGTATCGAGCTCTTCTATGGCTACACCTTC. This codes for CASSIELFYGYTF.

Many counts were recorded for this clonotype. This chain uses TRBV29-1 with TRBJ2-5; D ambiguous. V dropped 2 bases and J dropped 2 bases, with 9 bases sitting between them. CDR1 SQVTM and CDR2 ANQGSEA come from the germline V gene. The CDR3 length is 13 residues. The CDR3 nucleotides are TGCAGCGTTGAATCCCGGAGTCAAGAGACCCAGTACTTC. It encodes CSVESRSQETQYF.

This clonotype was counted many times. The J gene is TRBJ2-5, the V gene TRBV28, with D perhaps TRBD2 (6 bases). This CDR3 is 14 amino acids long. Germline V gene sequence: CDR1 MDHEN, CDR2 SYDVKM. Trimming removed 4 bases from V and 2 bases from J, with 11 bases in between. CDR3 sequence: CASSSHSGQETQYF. The CDR3 coding sequence is TGTGCCAGCAGTTCCCATAGCGGACAAGAGACCCAGTACTTC.

The chain recombines TRBV11-2 with TRBJ1-4; weak D call: TRBD1 (6 bases). The CDR3 runs 14 residues. V dropped 5 bases and J dropped 8 bases, with 15 bases sitting between them. Germline lookup yields CDR1 SGHAT and CDR2 FQNNGV. The CDR3 here is CASSPGGAREKLFF. CDR3 DNA sequence: TGTGCCAGCAGCCCCGGGGGGGCACGAGAAAAACTGTTTTTT.

This clonotype has a handful of counts. The chain has TRBV20-1 and TRBJ2-3; D gene ambiguous. V was pared by 0 bases and J by 1 base, with 17 bases between. The germline V gene encodes CDR1 DFQATT and CDR2 SNEGSKA (reference sequence). This CDR3 is built from 17 residues. The CDR3 nucleotides read TGCAGTGCTAGAGATTGGGAAATATCTCTTGGCACAGATACGCAGTATTTT. Protein: CSARDWEISLGTDTQYF.

This clonotype was recorded many times. The genes are TRBV6-5 and TRBJ2-7, with 7 bases aligning to TRBD2. Germline V gives CDR1 MNHEY, CDR2 SVGAGI. CDR3 length equals 16 residues. J lost 4 bases, V lost 6 bases, and 15 bases had no gene match. The DNA of the CDR3 is TGTGCCAGCAGCGCAAATGGGGCTAGCGGACGTTACGAGCAGTACTTC. Protein sequence: CASSANGASGRYEQYF.

This clonotype was recorded many times. The V gene is TRBV20-1, the J gene TRBJ2-7; unclear D gene. Trimming took 6 bases from V and 2 from J, leaving 8 bases between them. The germline V gene encodes CDR1 DFQATT and CDR2 SNEGSKA (reference sequence). This CDR3 has 11 amino acids. The CDR3 nucleotides are TGCAGTGCCCAACACCCCTACGAGCAGTACTTC. It translates to CSAQHPYEQYF.

This clonotype was found many times. The chain uses TRBV5-1 and TRBJ2-1; perhaps TRBD1 as D (6 bases). With 7 bases removed from V and 7 bases from J, the gap between germline ends came to 9 bases. This CDR3 has 11 residues. The germline V gene encodes CDR1 SGHRS and CDR2 YFSETQ. As DNA, the CDR3 is TGCGCCAGCGACGGACAGAATGAGCAGTTCTTC. Amino acid sequence: CASDGQNEQFF.

The chain employs TRBV28 and TRBJ2-1; TRBD2 matches at 13 bases. Germline-derived CDR1 and CDR2 are MDHEN and SYDVKM. The CDR3 has 17 amino acids. J gave up 0 bases and V 5 bases, and 4 bases lay outside the gene matches. DNA of the CDR3: TGTGCCAGCAGTAAATGGACTAGCGGGAGCTCCTACAATGAGCAGTTCTTC. It translates to CASSKWTSGSSYNEQFF.

This clonotype occurred many times. V is TRBV4-3 and J is TRBJ2-2; no firm D call. This CDR3 is built from 18 residues. V was shortened by 0 bases and J by 4 bases, with 18 bases between the two germline ends. Germline V gives CDR1 LGHNA, CDR2 YSLEER. The CDR3 DNA follows: TGCGCCAGCAGCCAAGATCCCCGGACCCCCACGGCCACCGGGGAGCTGTTTTTT. Its translation: CASSQDPRTPTATGELFF.

This clonotype was observed many times. The genes are TRBV2 and TRBJ2-7; 8 bases line up with TRBD2. Trimming removed 6 bases from V and 6 bases from J; junction bases left unmatched: 13. The CDR3 spans 15 residues. CDR1 is SNHLY, CDR2 FYNNEI, per germline. CDR3: CASSTRGGSPLEQYF. In nucleotides, the CDR3 is TGTGCCAGCAGCACCCGGGGGGGATCCCCCCTCGAGCAGTACTTC.

This clonotype occurred many times. The chain combines TRBV5-1 with TRBJ2-3, with TRBD1 identical over 8 bases. This CDR3 contains 14 residues. Germline lookup yields CDR1 SGHRS and CDR2 YFSETQ. The ends lost 5 bases at V and 4 bases at J; junction bases unmatched: 6. DNA for the CDR3: TGCGCCAGCAGTGGCAGGGGGCGCTCAGATACGCAGTATTTT. This sequence encodes CASSGRGRSDTQYF.

This clonotype was recorded at least ten times. The chain links TRBV6-5 to TRBJ2-5; possibly TRBD2 for D (5 bases). CDR1 and CDR2 from the germline V gene are MNHEY and SVGAGI. CDR3 size: 13 residues. V was trimmed by 6 bases and J by 3 bases, leaving 11 bases between them. Here the CDR3 DNA reads TGTGCCAGCAGCTATACTAGGAAAGAGACCCAGTACTTC. Its translation: CASSYTRKETQYF.

There are many counts of this clonotype. The chain joins TRBV4-3 to TRBJ1-5; no clear D. Trimming took off 0 bases at V and 8 bases at J, with 11 bases between the two ends. The V gene's germline CDR1 is LGHNA and CDR2 YSLEER. CDR3 length: 14 amino acids. In nucleotides, the CDR3 is TGCGCCAGCAGCCAAGAATGGGGTCCGGAGCCCCAGCATTTT. This sequence encodes CASSQEWGPEPQHF.

This clonotype was seen a handful of times. This chain connects TRBV30 to TRBJ2-2; D unresolved. The V gene lost 2 bases and the J gene lost 0 bases, with 7 bases spanning the gap. In germline, CDR1 is GTSNPN, CDR2 SVGIG (reference sequence). CDR3 length equals 14 residues. DNA for the CDR3: TGTGCCTGGAGTTTAAATCCGAACACCGGGGAGCTGTTTTTT. It codes for CAWSLNPNTGELFF. Based on the CDR3 plus reference TRBV30 and TRBJ2-2, the full variable domain is SQTIHQWPATLVQPVGSPLSLECTVEGTSNPNLYWYRQAAGRGLQLLFYSVGIGQISSEVPQNLSASRPQDRQFILSSKKLLLSDSGFYLCAWSLNPNTGELFFGEGSRLTVL.

V gene TRBV18 combines with J gene TRBJ2-1; tentatively, D is TRBD1 (5 bases). There are 16 residues in the CDR3. Trimming cost V 0 bases and J 2 bases, with 11 bases left between them. Germline CDR1 reads KGHSH; CDR2 reads LQKENI. The CDR3 DNA sequence: TGTGCCAGCTCACCACCGGCAGGGATGACCTACAATGAGCAGTTCTTC. Protein sequence: CASSPPAGMTYNEQFF.

This clonotype was recorded at least ten times. The V call is TRBV5-1, the J call TRBJ2-7; D is undetermined. CDR3 length: 14 residues. Germline CDR1 and CDR2: SGHRS and YFSETQ. V lost 5 bases and J 0 bases, leaving 12 bases between the germline ends. As DNA, the CDR3 is TGCGCCAGCAGTTCTCTCCTTACCTCCTACGAGCAGTACTTC. Amino acid sequence: CASSSLLTSYEQYF.

This clonotype has ten or more counts. The CDR3 sequence: CASSRPGESSYNEQFF. The CDR3 nucleotides read TGCGCCAGCAGCCGACCCGGAGAGAGCTCCTACAATGAGCAGTTCTTC. This chain links TRBV4-1 with TRBJ2-1; D is uncertain. Per germline, CDR1 MGHRA and CDR2 YSYEKL. The CDR3 loop spans 16 amino acids. V lost 4 bases and J lost 0, with 13 bases in between.

This clonotype was observed many times. The genes are TRBV12-3 or TRBV12-4 and TRBJ2-3, with 8 positions matching TRBD1. The CDR3 consists of 16 residues. Trimming at V came to 9 bases and at J to 5 bases, leaving 16 bases not matched to a gene. The CDR3 nucleotides are TGTGCCAGTACCGAGGATGGGGCAGGGGGCTTAGATACGCAGTATTTT. Protein: CASTEDGAGGLDTQYF.

J is TRBJ1-2 and V is TRBV4-3, with D perhaps matching TRBD1 (5 bases). The V and J ends lost 0 bases and 5 bases respectively, with 10 bases between them. From germline, CDR1 is LGHNA and CDR2 YSLEER. This CDR3 has 14 residues. CDR3 loop: CASSQDLRGYGYTF. In DNA form, the CDR3 reads TGCGCCAGCAGCCAAGATCTTCGGGGGTATGGCTACACCTTC.

There are many counts of this clonotype. The V gene is TRBV27, the J gene TRBJ2-6; 9 nucleotides line up with TRBD1. After removal of 4 bases from V and 4 bases from J, the junction contained 11 bases not matched to a gene. Germline CDR1 is MNHEY and CDR2 is SMNVEV (reference sequence). There are 18 residues in the CDR3. The chain's CDR3 is CASSYPPGQGTGANVLTF. DNA for the CDR3: TGTGCCAGCAGTTATCCTCCGGGACAGGGAACCGGGGCCAACGTCCTGACTTTC.